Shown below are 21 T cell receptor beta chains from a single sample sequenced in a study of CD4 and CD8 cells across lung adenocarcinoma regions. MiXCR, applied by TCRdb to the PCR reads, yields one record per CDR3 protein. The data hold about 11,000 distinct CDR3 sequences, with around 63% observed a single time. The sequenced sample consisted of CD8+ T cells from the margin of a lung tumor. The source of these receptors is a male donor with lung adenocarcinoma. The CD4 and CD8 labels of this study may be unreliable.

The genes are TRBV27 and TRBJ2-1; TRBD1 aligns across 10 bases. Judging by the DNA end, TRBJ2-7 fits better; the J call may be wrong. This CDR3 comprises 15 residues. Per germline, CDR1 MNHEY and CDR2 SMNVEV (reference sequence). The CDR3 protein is CASSVTGTGAYEQYF. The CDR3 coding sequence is TGTGCCAGCAGTGTCACCGGGACAGGGGCCTACGAGCAGTACTTC.

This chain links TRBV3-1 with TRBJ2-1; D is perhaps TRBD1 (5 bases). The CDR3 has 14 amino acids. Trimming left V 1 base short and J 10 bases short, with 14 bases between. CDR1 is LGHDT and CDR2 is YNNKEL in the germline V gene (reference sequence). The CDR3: CASSQGGAVREQFF. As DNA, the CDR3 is TGTGCCAGCAGCCAAGGGGGCGCGGTCCGCGAGCAGTTCTTC.

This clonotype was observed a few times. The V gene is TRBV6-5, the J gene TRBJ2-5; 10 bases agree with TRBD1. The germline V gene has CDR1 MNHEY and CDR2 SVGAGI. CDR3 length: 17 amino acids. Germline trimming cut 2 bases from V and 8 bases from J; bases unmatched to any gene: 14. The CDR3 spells CASSYPLPGTGVETQYF. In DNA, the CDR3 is TGTGCCAGCAGTTACCCGCTGCCCGGGACAGGGGTAGAAACCCAGTACTTC.

DNA of the CDR3: TGTGCCAGCAGTCCGGACATCGGCGGCATATACAATGAGCAGTTCTTC. This codes for CASSPDIGGIYNEQFF. This chain connects TRBV12-3 or TRBV12-4 to TRBJ2-1; perhaps TRBD1 as D (5 bases). V was pared by 5 bases and J by 4 bases, with 18 bases between. This CDR3 is built from 16 residues.

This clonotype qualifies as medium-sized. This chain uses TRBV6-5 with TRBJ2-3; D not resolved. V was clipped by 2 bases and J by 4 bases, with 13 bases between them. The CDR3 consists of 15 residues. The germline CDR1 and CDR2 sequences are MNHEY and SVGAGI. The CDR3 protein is CASSYDNGWADTQYF. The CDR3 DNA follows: TGTGCCAGCAGTTACGACAATGGGTGGGCAGATACGCAGTATTTT.

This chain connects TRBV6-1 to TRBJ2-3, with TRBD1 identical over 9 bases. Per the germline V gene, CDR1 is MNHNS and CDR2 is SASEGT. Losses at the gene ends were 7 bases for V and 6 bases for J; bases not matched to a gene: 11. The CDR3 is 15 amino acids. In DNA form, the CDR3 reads TGTGCCAGCAAGGCACAGGGGGCTCGGTTGGATACGCAGTATTTT. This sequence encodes CASKAQGARLDTQYF.

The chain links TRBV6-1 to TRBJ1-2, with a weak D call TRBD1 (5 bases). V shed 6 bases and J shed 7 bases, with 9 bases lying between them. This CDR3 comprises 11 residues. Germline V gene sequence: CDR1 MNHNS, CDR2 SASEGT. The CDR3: CASRKGFGYTF. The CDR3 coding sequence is TGTGCCAGCAGAAAGGGGTTTGGCTACACCTTC.

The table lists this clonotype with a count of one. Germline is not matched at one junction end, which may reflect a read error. The CDR3 nucleotides are TGTGCCAGCAGTCTGGTTATGGGGTTAGATAAGCAGTATTTC. It translates to CASSLVMGLDKQYF. The chain is built from TRBV6-1 and TRBJ2-3, with D unresolved. Per the germline V gene, CDR1 is MNHNS and CDR2 is SASEGT. CDR3 length equals 14 residues.

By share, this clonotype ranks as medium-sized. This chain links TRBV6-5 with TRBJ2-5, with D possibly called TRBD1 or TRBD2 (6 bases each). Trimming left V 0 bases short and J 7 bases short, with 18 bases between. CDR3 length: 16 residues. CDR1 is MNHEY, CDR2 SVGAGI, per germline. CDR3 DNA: TGTGCCAGCAGTTACTCGATGTCGGGGGCGGGCGGGACCCAGTACTTC. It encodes CASSYSMSGAGGTQYF.

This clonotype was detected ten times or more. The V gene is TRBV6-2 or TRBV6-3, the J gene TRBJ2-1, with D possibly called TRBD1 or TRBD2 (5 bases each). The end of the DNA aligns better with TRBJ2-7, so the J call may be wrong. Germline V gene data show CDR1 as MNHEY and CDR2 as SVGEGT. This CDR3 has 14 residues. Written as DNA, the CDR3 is TGTGCCAGCAGTTACCTCGAGGGGAGCTACGAGCAGTACTTC. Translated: CASSYLEGSYEQYF.

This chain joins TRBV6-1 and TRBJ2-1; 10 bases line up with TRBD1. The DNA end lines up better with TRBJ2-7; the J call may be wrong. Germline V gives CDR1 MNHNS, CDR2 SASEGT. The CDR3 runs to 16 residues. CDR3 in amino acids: CASSDDPGQGSNEQYF. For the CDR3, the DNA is TGTGCCAGCAGTGACGACCCGGGACAGGGGTCCAACGAGCAGTACTTC.

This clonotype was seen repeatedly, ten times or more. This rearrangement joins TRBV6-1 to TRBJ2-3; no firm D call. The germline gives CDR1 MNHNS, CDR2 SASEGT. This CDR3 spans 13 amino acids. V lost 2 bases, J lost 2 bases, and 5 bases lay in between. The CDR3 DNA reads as TGTGCCAGCAGTGAACAGAACACAGATACGCAGTATTTT. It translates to CASSEQNTDTQYF.

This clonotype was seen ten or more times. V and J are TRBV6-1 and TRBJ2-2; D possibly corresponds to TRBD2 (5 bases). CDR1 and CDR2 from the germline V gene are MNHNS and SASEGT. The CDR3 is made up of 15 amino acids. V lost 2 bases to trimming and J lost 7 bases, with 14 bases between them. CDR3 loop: CASSEIRGSHGELFF. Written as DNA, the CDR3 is TGTGCCAGCAGTGAAATTCGGGGTTCCCACGGGGAGCTGTTTTTT.

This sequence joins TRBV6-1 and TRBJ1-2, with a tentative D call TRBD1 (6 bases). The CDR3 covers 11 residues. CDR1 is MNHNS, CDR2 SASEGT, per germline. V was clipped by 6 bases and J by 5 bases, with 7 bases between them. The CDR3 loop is CASRQGYGYTF. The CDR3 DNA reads TGTGCCAGCAGACAGGGTTATGGCTACACCTTC.

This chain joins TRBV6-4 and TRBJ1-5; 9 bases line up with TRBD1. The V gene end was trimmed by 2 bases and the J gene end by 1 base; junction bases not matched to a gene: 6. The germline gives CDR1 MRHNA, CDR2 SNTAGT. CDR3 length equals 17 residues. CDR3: CASSDDRGIGSNQPQHF. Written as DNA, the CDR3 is TGTGCCAGCAGTGACGACAGGGGGATTGGAAGCAATCAGCCCCAGCATTTT.

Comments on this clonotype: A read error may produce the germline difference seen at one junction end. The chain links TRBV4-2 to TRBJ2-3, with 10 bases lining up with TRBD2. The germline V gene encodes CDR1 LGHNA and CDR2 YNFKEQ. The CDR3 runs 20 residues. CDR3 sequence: CASSQDRPGLAVEATDTQYF. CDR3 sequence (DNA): TGTGCCAGCAGCCAAGATCGCCCCGGACTAGCGGTAGAAGCCACAGATACGCAGTATTTC.

The CDR3 DNA follows: TGTGCCAGCAGCGTCCGGGGGCTCTTGAACACTGAAGCTTTCTTT. This encodes CASSVRGLLNTEAFF. The chain uses TRBV6-1 and TRBJ1-1; TRBD1 is a possible D gene (6 bases). Trimming removed 6 bases at V and 0 bases at J, with 14 bases between. Per germline, CDR1 MNHNS and CDR2 SASEGT. The CDR3 has 15 residues.

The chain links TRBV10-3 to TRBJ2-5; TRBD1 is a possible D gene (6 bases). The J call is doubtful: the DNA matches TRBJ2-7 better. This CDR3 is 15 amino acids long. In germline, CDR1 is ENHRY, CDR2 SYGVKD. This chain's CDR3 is CAISDIQGLLYEQYF. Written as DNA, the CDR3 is TGTGCCATCAGTGACATACAGGGTCTTCTCTACGAGCAGTACTTC.

The CDR3 reads CASSDRGNGANYGYTF. The CDR3 nucleotides read TGTGCCAGCAGCGACCGGGGTAATGGAGCCAACTATGGCTACACCTTC. The chain links TRBV6-1 to TRBJ1-2; D uncertain. CDR3 length equals 16 residues. The germline V gene has CDR1 MNHNS and CDR2 SASEGT. V was pared by 6 bases and J by 2 bases, with 19 bases between.

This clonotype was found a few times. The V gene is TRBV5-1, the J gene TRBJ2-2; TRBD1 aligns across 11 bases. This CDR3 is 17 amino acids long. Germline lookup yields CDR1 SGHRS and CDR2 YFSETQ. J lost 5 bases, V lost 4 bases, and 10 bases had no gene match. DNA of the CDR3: TGCGCCAGCAGCGCCAGCGGGACAGGGGGTTTAACCGGGGAGCTGTTTTTT. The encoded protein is CASSASGTGGLTGELFF. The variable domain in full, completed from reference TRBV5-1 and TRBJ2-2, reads KAGVTQTPRYLIKTRGQQVTLSCSPISGHRSVSWYQQTPGQGLQFLFEYFSETQRNKGNFPGRFSGRQFSNSRSEMNVSTLELGDSALYLCASSASGTGGLTGELFFGEGSRLTVL.

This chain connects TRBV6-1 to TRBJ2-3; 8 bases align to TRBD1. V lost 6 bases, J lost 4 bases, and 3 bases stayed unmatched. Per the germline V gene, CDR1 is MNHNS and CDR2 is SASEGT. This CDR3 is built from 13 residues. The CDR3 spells CASRKQGADTQYF. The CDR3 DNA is TGTGCCAGCAGAAAACAGGGGGCAGATACGCAGTATTTT.